Each of the 20 T cell receptor beta chains below was sequenced from the same sample in a study of T cell responses to AZD1222 COVID-19 vaccine. Data came from immunoSEQ multiplex PCR; TCRdb stores just in-frame clones and leaves some out. The table has some 110,000 clones, roughly 87% seen once. This material consisted of peripheral blood, taken on day 0 of AZD1222 vaccination. These receptors were obtained from an adult in good health.

This clone was seen a single time. The rearrangement uses TRBV5-4 and TRBJ2-2; D is perhaps TRBD1 or TRBD2 (8 bases each). The CDR3 spans 18 residues. Germline V gene lookup returns CDR1 SGHNT and CDR2 YYREEE (reference sequence). Trimming shortened V by 0 bases and J by 1 base, and 16 bases separated the two germline ends. CDR3 amino acids: CASSLEPGGTGNTGELFF. In DNA form, the CDR3 reads TGTGCCAGCAGCTTGGAGCCGGGGGGGACAGGGAACACCGGGGAGCTGTTTTTT.

The rearrangement joins TRBV10-2 to TRBJ1-2; tentative D call: TRBD1 (5 bases). This CDR3 has 16 amino acids. V was shortened by 1 base and J by 4 bases, with 16 bases between the two germline ends. Germline assignment: CDR1 WSHSY and CDR2 SAAADI. The CDR3 DNA reads TGCGCCAGCAGTGAGTTAAGGGGAGAGGGGCGCTATGGCTACACCTTC. Amino acids: CASSELRGEGRYGYTF.

The rearrangement links TRBV5-1 to TRBJ1-4, with D unresolved. The germline gives CDR1 SGHRS, CDR2 YFSETQ. V was clipped by 0 bases and J by 2 bases, with 5 bases between them. CDR3 length equals 14 residues. CDR3 protein: CASSLVGTNEKLFF. CDR3 nucleotide sequence: TGCGCCAGCAGCTTGGTAGGGACTAATGAAAAACTGTTTTTT.

The gene calls are TRBV2 and TRBJ2-7, with 8 bases identical to TRBD1. This CDR3 is 14 amino acids long. V lost 2 bases to trimming and J lost 5 bases; unmatched junction nucleotides: 5. The germline V gene encodes CDR1 SNHLY and CDR2 FYNNEI. Here the CDR3 reads CASSEQGAVHEQYF. CDR3 coding DNA: TGTGCCAGCAGTGAACAGGGGGCAGTCCACGAGCAGTACTTC.

V is TRBV4-3 and J is TRBJ2-5, with 7 positions matching TRBD2. The V gene's germline CDR1 is LGHNA and CDR2 YSLEER. V shed 4 bases and J 4 bases; nucleotides not matched to a gene: 18. The CDR3 is 18 amino acids. The chain's CDR3 is CASSRRVASQASGETQYF. Written as DNA, the CDR3 is TGCGCCAGCAGCCGCCGGGTAGCATCTCAGGCTAGCGGAGAGACCCAGTACTTC.

The chain recombines TRBV25-1 with TRBJ1-1; 7 bases are a match to TRBD1. Germline loops: CDR1 MGHDK, CDR2 SYGVNS. V was clipped by 3 bases and J by 8 bases; unmatched bases: 12. CDR3 length equals 15 residues. Here the CDR3 DNA reads TGTGCCAGCAGTGAGACCTACAGGGGTAGGGAGGAAGCTTTCTTT. It is translated as CASSETYRGREEAFF. Together with reference TRBV25-1 and TRBJ1-1, the CDR3 gives the full variable domain: EADIYQTPRYLVIGTGKKITLECSQTMGHDKMYWYQQDPGMELHLIHYSYGVNSTEKGDLSSESTVSRIRTEHFPLTLESARPSHTSQYLCASSETYRGREEAFFGQGTRLTVV.

The V and J genes are TRBV6-5 and TRBJ1-2, with D possibly matching TRBD1 (6 bases). The CDR3 is 13 amino acids. V lost 7 bases and J 8 bases, leaving 17 bases between the germline ends. Germline loops: CDR1 MNHEY, CDR2 SVGAGI. The CDR3 nucleotides are TGTGCCAGCATGGGGGCCGTACTATGGGGCTACACCTTC. As protein: CASMGAVLWGYTF.

This clone was counted between two and nine times. The rearrangement joins TRBV4-2 to TRBJ2-7; D is possibly TRBD2 (5 bases). Trimming pared 1 base from V and 2 bases from J, leaving 9 bases between. This CDR3 has 14 amino acids. From germline, CDR1 is LGHNA and CDR2 YNFKEQ. CDR3 residues: CASSQVLGTYEQYF. DNA of the CDR3: TGTGCCAGCAGCCAAGTACTAGGCACCTACGAGCAGTACTTC.

This clone has a handful of counts. The rearrangement uses TRBV15 and TRBJ1-3, with a possible D match to TRBD1 (6 bases). Trimming took off 1 base at V and 9 bases at J, with 13 bases between the two ends. Germline CDR1 is LNHNV and CDR2 is YYDKDF (reference sequence). The CDR3 covers 14 residues. The CDR3 spells CATSRAGAQATIYF. In nucleotides, the CDR3 is TGTGCCACCAGCAGAGCAGGGGCGCAAGCCACCATATATTTT.

The genes are TRBV6-2 or TRBV6-3 and TRBJ1-2; D is possibly TRBD1 (5 bases). Germline CDR1 is MNHEY and CDR2 is SVGEGT. With 0 bases removed from V and 5 bases from J, the gap between germline ends came to 10 bases. The CDR3 is 14 residues long. CDR3 residues: CASSYSREGYGYTF. CDR3 bases: TGTGCCAGCAGTTACTCACGAGAGGGGTATGGCTACACCTTC.

Concerning this clone: Distinct nucleotide sequences in the sample also encode this CDR3. This chain links TRBV5-1 with TRBJ1-3; tentative D call: TRBD1 (5 bases). The V end was cut by 0 bases, the J end by 4 bases, with 8 bases between. This CDR3 is 14 amino acids long. Germline loops: CDR1 SGHRS, CDR2 YFSETQ. The CDR3 is CASSLAGYGNTIYF. DNA for the CDR3: TGCGCCAGCAGCTTGGCAGGGTACGGAAACACCATATATTTT.

This clone has more than one count but fewer than ten. The CDR3 nucleotides are TGTGCCAGCAGCCTATATCGATCGGGAGGGGGCGAGCAGTACTTC. It encodes CASSLYRSGGGEQYF. The chain combines TRBV13 with TRBJ2-7, with 8 bases identical to TRBD2. The CDR3 has 15 residues. Germline loops: CDR1 PRHDT, CDR2 FYEKMQ (reference sequence). Trimming removed 5 bases from V and 6 bases from J; junction bases left unmatched: 12.

The rearrangement joins TRBV2 to TRBJ1-2, with a tentative D call TRBD1 (6 bases). The V gene lost 6 bases and the J gene lost 8 bases, with 10 bases spanning the gap. There are 11 residues in the CDR3. Per the germline V gene, CDR1 is SNHLY and CDR2 is FYNNEI. The CDR3 DNA reads TGTGCCAGCAGGGCAGGGGACGGCTACACCTTC. Translated: CASRAGDGYTF.

V gene TRBV6-1 combines with J gene TRBJ2-7; D is unresolved. Germline loops: CDR1 MNHNS, CDR2 SASEGT. The CDR3 is 12 residues long. Trimming took off 1 base at V and 7 bases at J, with 8 bases between the two ends. The CDR3 bases are TGTGCCAGCAGTGAAGGGGCGAGGGAGCAGTACTTC. Its protein product is CASSEGAREQYF.

The chain is built from TRBV5-1 and TRBJ2-1; 7 bases agree with TRBD1. With 4 bases clipped from V and 4 bases from J, the junction kept 8 bases outside the gene matches. This CDR3 has 15 amino acids. From germline, CDR1 is SGHRS and CDR2 YFSETQ. In DNA form, the CDR3 reads TGCGCCAGCAGCCAGACAGGGACATCTTACAATGAGCAGTTCTTC. Translating it yields CASSQTGTSYNEQFF. Drawing the rest from reference TRBV5-1 and TRBJ2-1, the complete variable domain is KAGVTQTPRYLIKTRGQQVTLSCSPISGHRSVSWYQQTPGQGLQFLFEYFSETQRNKGNFPGRFSGRQFSNSRSEMNVSTLELGDSALYLCASSQTGTSYNEQFFGPGTRLTVL.

This clone was recorded once. The chain employs TRBV5-6 and TRBJ1-2; the D gene is possibly TRBD1 (5 bases). Germline assignment: CDR1 SGHDT and CDR2 YYEEEE. Trimming removed 4 bases from V and 1 base from J, with 20 bases in between. The CDR3 is 17 amino acids. The CDR3 region is CASSPQGGEHLNYGYTF. CDR3 sequence (DNA): TGTGCCAGCAGCCCTCAGGGAGGGGAACACCTTAACTATGGCTACACCTTC.

The V gene is TRBV27, the J gene TRBJ1-6; D gene uncertain. There are 13 residues in the CDR3. Trimming removed 9 bases at V and 10 bases at J, with 16 bases between. Per germline, CDR1 MNHEY and CDR2 SMNVEV (reference sequence). The CDR3 sequence is CASSPAGNSPLHF. The CDR3 bases are TGTGCCAGTTCTCCGGCGGGGAACTCACCCCTCCACTTT.

The V call is TRBV7-9, the J call TRBJ2-2; 10 bases align to TRBD2. Germline CDR1 and CDR2: SEHNR and FQNEAQ (reference sequence). V trimming: 5 bases; J trimming: 4 bases; junction bases outside the gene matches: 7. CDR3 length: 16 residues. The CDR3 loop reads CASSRGLAGGTGELFF. DNA of the CDR3: TGTGCCAGCAGCCGCGGTTTAGCGGGGGGCACCGGGGAGCTGTTTTTT.

The chain joins TRBV19 to TRBJ1-1, with a possible D match to TRBD1 (6 bases). The ends were cut back, 1 base at V and 2 bases at J, with 8 bases in the middle. CDR1 and CDR2 from the germline V gene are LNHDA and SQIVND (reference sequence). CDR3 length: 14 amino acids. The CDR3 loop is CASSIGQDNTEAFF. The CDR3 region has the DNA TGTGCCAGTAGTATAGGACAGGACAACACTGAAGCTTTCTTT. Full variable domain (remainder filled in from reference TRBV19 and TRBJ1-1): DGGITQSPKYLFRKEGQNVTLSCEQNLNHDAMYWYRQDPGQGLRLIYYSQIVNDFQKGDIAEGYSVSREKKESFPLTVTSAQKNPTAFYLCASSIGQDNTEAFFGQGTRLTVV.

The chain recombines TRBV6-2 or TRBV6-3 with TRBJ1-1; 7 bases map to TRBD1. The V segment lost 5 bases and the J segment 5 bases; nucleotides outside the gene matches: 8. Germline V gene sequence: CDR1 MNHEY, CDR2 SVGEGT. The CDR3 is 14 amino acids. The CDR3 sequence: CASSLQGRTTEAFF. CDR3 sequence (DNA): TGTGCCAGCAGTCTACAGGGGAGGACGACTGAAGCTTTCTTT.